The T cell receptor beta chain described here comes from a study of blood T cell repertoires in COVID-19. Study processing details: How many nucleated cells were present was estimated from reference gene primer amplification. Sequencing used immunoSEQ multiplex PCR; TCRdb keeps in-frame clones, though not all of them. The D gene and trimming were derived from the DNA, and the V and J assignments and clone size from that table. Of about 240,000 clones listed, around nine tenths were seen once; the top ten hold 3.5% to 5%. The ends were cut back, 6 bases at V and 1 base at J, with 6 bases in the middle. From germline, CDR1 is ENHRY and CDR2 SYGVKD. CDR3 length: 12 amino acids. Cohort allocation depended upon clinical history that participants reported.

The receptor's source is a woman aged 25 to 39 who had recovered from COVID-19. Material: PBMCs or T cells enriched from blood (not recorded which). The V call is TRBV10-3, the J call TRBJ1-1, with D hard to call. CDR3 residues: CAIRTTNTEAFF. In nucleotides, the CDR3 is TGTGCCATCAGAACAACGAACACTGAAGCTTTCTTT.